The 14 T cell receptor beta chains given below trace back to one sample, sequenced in a study of blood T cell repertoires in COVID-19. Using immunoSEQ multiplex PCR, the repertoire was profiled, and TCRdb retains in-frame clones only, with some absent. The table includes about 250,000 clones, more than 70% detected once. The specimen sequenced was peripheral blood. Receptors originate from a woman aged 30 to 39 with COVID-19, enrolled during active disease.

This sequence joins TRBV25-1 and TRBJ2-5; 8 bases match TRBD2. There are 13 residues in the CDR3. Germline-derived CDR1 and CDR2 are MGHDK and SYGVNS. The V segment lost 7 bases and the J segment 3 bases; nucleotides outside the gene matches: 4. The CDR3 here is CASTVAGKETQYF. The DNA of the CDR3 is TGTGCCAGCACAGTAGCGGGAAAAGAGACCCAGTACTTC.

The chain recombines TRBV3-1 (or the pseudogene TRBV3-2) with TRBJ1-5, with D possibly being TRBD1 (6 bases). Trimming took 2 bases from V and 0 from J, leaving 17 bases between them. Germline CDR1 is LGHDT and CDR2 is YNNKEL (reference sequence). This CDR3 has 18 amino acids. CDR3 residues: CASSQPSGQNYSNQPQHF. CDR3 DNA: TGTGCCAGCAGCCAACCCTCCGGACAGAACTATAGCAATCAGCCCCAGCATTTT.

This clone has only one observation. The chain combines TRBV28 with TRBJ1-1, with D possibly being TRBD1 (5 bases). V lost 5 bases and J lost 7, with 17 bases in between. CDR1 and CDR2 (germline): MDHEN, SYDVKM. The CDR3 length is 14 residues. CDR3 residues: CASSPHAGHVEAFF. CDR3 bases: TGTGCCAGCAGTCCTCACGCAGGACATGTTGAAGCTTTCTTT.

The gene calls are TRBV19 and TRBJ2-3; D is perhaps TRBD2 (6 bases). Germline V gene sequence: CDR1 LNHDA, CDR2 SQIVND (reference sequence). V dropped 7 bases and J dropped 2 bases, with 10 bases sitting between them. This CDR3 has 13 amino acids. The CDR3 region is CASTEGNTDTQYF. CDR3 DNA sequence: TGTGCCAGTACGGAGGGGAACACAGATACGCAGTATTTT.

The chain carries TRBV21-1 and TRBJ1-3; the DNA was not compared with TRBD1, the D call given in the table. TRBV21-1 constitutes a pseudogene. The CDR3 spans 18 residues. Written as DNA, the CDR3 is TGTGCCAGCAGCAAAGGACCCACTGGCCAGGCCAGTCGAAACACCATATATTTT. It codes for CASSKGPTGQASRNTIYF.

The chain combines TRBV7-2 with TRBJ2-3; tentatively, D is TRBD2 (7 bases). Trimming took off 4 bases at V and 0 bases at J, with 11 bases between the two ends. The CDR3 extends over 15 amino acids. The germline V gene encodes CDR1 SGHTA and CDR2 FQGNSA. The CDR3 is CASSYGGRSTDTQYF. The CDR3 region has the DNA TGTGCCAGCAGCTACGGGGGGCGGAGCACAGATACGCAGTATTTT.

This clone appeared once. The chain recombines TRBV11-2 with TRBJ2-7, with D tentatively TRBD2 (5 bases). The CDR3 consists of 14 residues. V was cut by 0 bases and J by 3 bases, with 9 bases left in between. CDR1 is SGHAT, CDR2 FQNNGV, per germline. In nucleotides, the CDR3 is TGTGCCAGCAGCTTAGATTTCGGGATCTACGAGCAGTACGTC. It is translated as CASSLDFGIYEQYV.

The rearrangement links TRBV7-2 to TRBJ2-7; TRBD1 matches at 9 bases. The V gene end was trimmed by 5 bases and the J gene end by 6 bases; junction bases not matched to a gene: 14. The germline V gene encodes CDR1 SGHTA and CDR2 FQGNSA. The CDR3 is 16 residues long. The CDR3 here is CASSQKRDRDFSEQYF. For the CDR3, the DNA is TGTGCCAGCAGCCAGAAACGGGACAGGGACTTCTCCGAGCAGTACTTC.

The gene calls are TRBV7-2 and TRBJ1-5; 9 bases fit TRBD1. The CDR3 extends over 16 amino acids. Looked up from germline, CDR1 is SGHTA and CDR2 is FQGNSA. V dropped 5 bases and J dropped 0; count of bases not matched to a gene: 5. The CDR3 sequence is CASSTGTGYSNQPQHF. DNA of the CDR3: TGTGCCAGCAGCACCGGGACAGGGTATAGCAATCAGCCCCAGCATTTT.

The chain employs TRBV7-9 and TRBJ2-7, with 10 positions matching TRBD1. The CDR3 runs to 16 residues. Germline-derived CDR1 and CDR2 are SEHNR and FQNEAQ (reference sequence). Trimming removed 1 base from V and 1 base from J; junction bases left unmatched: 4. CDR3 in amino acids: CASSLGTGGVSYEQYF. In DNA, the CDR3 is TGTGCCAGCAGCTTAGGGACAGGGGGGGTTTCCTACGAGCAGTACTTC. The variable domain in full, completed from reference TRBV7-9 and TRBJ2-7, reads DTGVSQNPRHKITKRGQNVTFRCDPISEHNRLYWYRQTLGQGPEFLTYFQNEAQLEKSRLLSDRFSAERPKGSFSTLEIQRTEQGDSAMYLCASSLGTGGVSYEQYFGPGTRLTVT.

The CDR3: CASSSEANQPQHF. Here the CDR3 DNA reads TGTGCCAGCAGTTCCGAAGCCAATCAGCCCCAGCATTTT. The chain has TRBV27 and TRBJ1-5; D ambiguous. This CDR3 comprises 13 residues. V lost 4 bases, J lost 3 bases, and 7 bases lay in between. Germline CDR1 and CDR2: MNHEY and SMNVEV (reference sequence).

The chain carries TRBV6-5 and TRBJ2-7; D may be TRBD2 (7 bases). Germline V CDR1 and CDR2: MNHEY, SVGAGI. The V gene lost 6 bases and the J gene lost 1 base, with 16 bases spanning the gap. This CDR3 comprises 15 residues. The CDR3 here is CASRANGGLSYEQYF. For the CDR3, the DNA is TGTGCCAGCAGGGCAAACGGGGGGCTGTCCTACGAGCAGTACTTC.

The J gene is TRBJ1-5, the V gene TRBV30; D remains ambiguous. The germline gives CDR1 GTSNPN, CDR2 SVGIG (reference sequence). With 1 base removed from V and 4 bases from J, the gap between germline ends came to 5 bases. CDR3 length: 12 amino acids. CDR3 in DNA: TGTGCCTGGAGTGAACAGAATCAGCCCCAGCATTTT. Protein: CAWSEQNQPQHF.

V gene TRBV4-1 combines with J gene TRBJ2-1; TRBD2 agrees at 11 bases. CDR1 and CDR2 from the germline V gene are MGHRA and YSYEKL. This CDR3 is 17 amino acids long. V gave up 3 bases and J gave up 4 bases; unmatched junction bases: 8. The DNA of the CDR3 is TGCGCCAGCAGCCACCTCCCCGGGACTAGCGGATACAATGAGCAGTTCTTC. This codes for CASSHLPGTSGYNEQFF.